The T cell receptor beta chain described here comes from a study of T-cell memory formation after mild COVID-19. Study background: TCR clusters were mostly confined to one donor each. Study observations and caveats: CD4/CD8 balance held among clones contracting day 15 to 85, and later expanders leaned CD4+. Second-wave clones reaching peak frequency on day 37 lacked confirmed SARS-CoV-2 specificity. Certain responding clones were present in pre-infection memory, suggesting participation of cross-reactive memory.

TCRdb reanalysed the 5' RACE reads using MiXCR and keeps one entry per CDR3 protein. The sample includes roughly 340,000 distinct CDR3 sequences, approximately 15% of them seen just once. Germline CDR1 and CDR2: SEHNR and FQNEAQ (reference sequence). The CDR3 is made up of 15 amino acids. V lost 3 bases and J lost 7; bases outside the gene matches: 4. Comments on this clonotype: What it binds is not known.

The TCR sequence derives from a man aged 18-30 years who had mild COVID-19 (a few samples of this study predate the infection). Cell type and time point are not known. The chain employs TRBV7-9 and TRBJ2-1, with TRBD1 matching 12 bases. Material: PBMCs or a T cell subset sorted from them (not recorded which). CDR3: CASSFRDRGRNEQFF. In nucleotides, the CDR3 is TGTGCCAGCAGCTTTCGGGACAGGGGGCGAAATGAGCAGTTCTTC.